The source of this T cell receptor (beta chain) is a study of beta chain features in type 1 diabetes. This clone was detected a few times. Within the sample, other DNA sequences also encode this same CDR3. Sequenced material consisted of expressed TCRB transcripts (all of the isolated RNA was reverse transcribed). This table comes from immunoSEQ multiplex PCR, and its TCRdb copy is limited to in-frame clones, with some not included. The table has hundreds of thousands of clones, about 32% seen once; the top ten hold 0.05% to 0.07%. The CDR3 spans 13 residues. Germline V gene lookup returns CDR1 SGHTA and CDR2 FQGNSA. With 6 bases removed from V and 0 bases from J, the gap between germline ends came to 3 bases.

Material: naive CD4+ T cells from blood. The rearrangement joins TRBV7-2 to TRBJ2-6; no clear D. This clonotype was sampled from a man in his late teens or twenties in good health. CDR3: CASRASGANVLTF. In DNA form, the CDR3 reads TGTGCCAGCAGGGCCTCTGGGGCCAACGTCCTGACTTTC.